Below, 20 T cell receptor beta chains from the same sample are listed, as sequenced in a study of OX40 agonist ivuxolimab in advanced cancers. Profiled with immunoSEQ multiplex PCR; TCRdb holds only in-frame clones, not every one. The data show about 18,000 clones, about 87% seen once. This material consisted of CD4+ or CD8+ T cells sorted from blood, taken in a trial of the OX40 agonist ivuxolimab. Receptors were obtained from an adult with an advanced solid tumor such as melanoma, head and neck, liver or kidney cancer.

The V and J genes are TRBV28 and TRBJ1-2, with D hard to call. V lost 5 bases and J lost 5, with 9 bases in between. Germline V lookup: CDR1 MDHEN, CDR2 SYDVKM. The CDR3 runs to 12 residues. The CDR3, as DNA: TGTGCCAGCAGTCTTAGTCATTATGGCTACACCTTC. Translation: CASSLSHYGYTF.

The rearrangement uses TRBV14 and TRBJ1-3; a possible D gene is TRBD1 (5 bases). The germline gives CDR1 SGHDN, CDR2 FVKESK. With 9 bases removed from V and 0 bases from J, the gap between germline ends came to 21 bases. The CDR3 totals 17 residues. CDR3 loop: CARVNRFEKPSGNTIYF. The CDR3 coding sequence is TGTGCCAGGGTAAACAGGTTCGAAAAACCCTCTGGAAACACCATATATTTT. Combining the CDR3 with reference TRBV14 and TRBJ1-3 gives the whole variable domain EAGVTQFPSHSVIEKGQTVTLRCDPISGHDNLYWYRRVMGKEIKFLLHFVKESKQDESGMPNNRFLAERTGGTYSTLKVQPAELEDSGVYFCARVNRFEKPSGNTIYFGEGSWLTVV.

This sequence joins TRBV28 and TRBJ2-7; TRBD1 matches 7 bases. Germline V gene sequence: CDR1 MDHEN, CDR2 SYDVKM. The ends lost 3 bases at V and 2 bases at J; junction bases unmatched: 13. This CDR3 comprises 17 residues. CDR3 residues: CASSLPPDFQGAYEQYF. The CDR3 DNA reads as TGTGCCAGCAGTTTGCCCCCCGATTTTCAGGGGGCCTACGAGCAGTACTTC.

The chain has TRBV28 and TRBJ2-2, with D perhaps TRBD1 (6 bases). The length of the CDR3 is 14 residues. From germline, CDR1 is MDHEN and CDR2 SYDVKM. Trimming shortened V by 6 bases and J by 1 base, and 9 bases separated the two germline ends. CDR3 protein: CASRYRVNTGELFF. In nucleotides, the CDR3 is TGTGCCAGCAGATACAGGGTGAACACCGGGGAGCTGTTTTTT.

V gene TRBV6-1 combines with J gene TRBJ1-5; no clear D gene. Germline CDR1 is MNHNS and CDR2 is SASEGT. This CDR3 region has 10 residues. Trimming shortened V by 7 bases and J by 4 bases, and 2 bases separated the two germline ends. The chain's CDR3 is CASKNQPQHF. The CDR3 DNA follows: TGTGCCAGCAAAAATCAGCCCCAGCATTTT.

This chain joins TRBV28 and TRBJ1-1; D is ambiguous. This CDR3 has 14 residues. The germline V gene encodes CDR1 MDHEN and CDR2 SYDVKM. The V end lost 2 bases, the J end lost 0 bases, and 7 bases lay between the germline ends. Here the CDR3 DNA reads TGTGCCAGCAGTTTAGTTGAGATGAACACTGAAGCTTTCTTT. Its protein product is CASSLVEMNTEAFF.

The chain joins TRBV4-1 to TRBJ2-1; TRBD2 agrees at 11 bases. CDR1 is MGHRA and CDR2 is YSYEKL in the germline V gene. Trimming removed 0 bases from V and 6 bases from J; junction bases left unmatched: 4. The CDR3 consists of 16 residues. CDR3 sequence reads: CASSQERLAGGNEQFF. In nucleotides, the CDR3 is TGCGCCAGCAGCCAAGAAAGGCTAGCGGGAGGCAATGAGCAGTTCTTC.

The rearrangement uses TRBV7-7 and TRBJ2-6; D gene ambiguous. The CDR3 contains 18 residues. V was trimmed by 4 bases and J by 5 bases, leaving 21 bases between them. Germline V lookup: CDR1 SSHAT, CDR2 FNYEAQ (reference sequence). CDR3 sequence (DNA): TGTGCCAGCAGCTATCCCCGTGTGCCACAAAGTCGGGCCAACGTCCTGACTTTC. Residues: CASSYPRVPQSRANVLTF.

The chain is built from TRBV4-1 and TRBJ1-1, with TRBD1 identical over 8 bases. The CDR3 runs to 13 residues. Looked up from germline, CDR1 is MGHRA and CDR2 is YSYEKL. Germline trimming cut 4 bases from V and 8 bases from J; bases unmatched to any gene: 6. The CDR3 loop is CASSRGDRREAFF. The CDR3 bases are TGCGCCAGCAGCCGAGGGGACAGGCGCGAAGCTTTCTTT.

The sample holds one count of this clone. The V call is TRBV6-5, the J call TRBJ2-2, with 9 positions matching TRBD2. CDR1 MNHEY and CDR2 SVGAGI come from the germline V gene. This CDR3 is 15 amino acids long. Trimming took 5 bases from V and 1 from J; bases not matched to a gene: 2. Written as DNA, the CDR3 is TGTGCCAGCAGTATTAGCGGGGGGAACACCGGGGAGCTGTTTTTT. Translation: CASSISGGNTGELFF.

Written as DNA, the CDR3 is TGTGCCAGCAGCCAAGACTCGTCGGCGAGCTCCTACAATGAGCAGTTCTTC. Protein: CASSQDSSASSYNEQFF. The genes are TRBV9 and TRBJ2-1; no clear D. Per germline, CDR1 SGDLS and CDR2 YYNGEE. CDR3 length: 17 amino acids. The V end was cut by 4 bases, the J end by 0 bases, with 17 bases between.

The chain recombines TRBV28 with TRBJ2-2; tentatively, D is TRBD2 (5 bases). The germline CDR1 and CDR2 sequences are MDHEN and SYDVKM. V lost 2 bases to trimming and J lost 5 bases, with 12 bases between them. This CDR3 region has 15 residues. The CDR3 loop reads CASSLEFRETGELFF. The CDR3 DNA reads TGTGCCAGCAGTTTAGAGTTCCGGGAAACCGGGGAGCTGTTTTTT.

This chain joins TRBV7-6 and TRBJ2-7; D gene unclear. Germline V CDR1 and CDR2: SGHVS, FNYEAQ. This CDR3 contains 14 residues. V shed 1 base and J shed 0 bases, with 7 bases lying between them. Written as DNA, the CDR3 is TGTGCCAGCAGCTTAGAAACAGACTCCTACGAGCAGTACTTC. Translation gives CASSLETDSYEQYF.

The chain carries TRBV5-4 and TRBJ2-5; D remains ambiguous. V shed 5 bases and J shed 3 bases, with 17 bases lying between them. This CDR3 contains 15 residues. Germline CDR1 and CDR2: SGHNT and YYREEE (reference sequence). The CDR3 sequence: CASRFKGGAKETQYF. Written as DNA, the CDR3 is TGTGCCAGCAGGTTTAAAGGCGGAGCTAAAGAGACCCAGTACTTC.

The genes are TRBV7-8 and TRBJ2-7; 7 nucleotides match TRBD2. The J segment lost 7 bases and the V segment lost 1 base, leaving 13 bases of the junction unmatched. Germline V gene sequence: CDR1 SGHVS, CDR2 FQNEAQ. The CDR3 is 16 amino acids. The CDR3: CASSLGPSGRAEEQYF. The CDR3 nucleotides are TGTGCCAGCAGCTTAGGGCCATCGGGGAGGGCCGAGGAGCAGTACTTC.

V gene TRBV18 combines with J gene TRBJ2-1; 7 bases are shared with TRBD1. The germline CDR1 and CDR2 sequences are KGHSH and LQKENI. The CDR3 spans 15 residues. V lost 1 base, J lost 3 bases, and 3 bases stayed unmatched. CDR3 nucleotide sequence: TGTGCCAGCTCACCACTTTGGACAGGCTACAATGAGCAGTTCTTC. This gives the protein CASSPLWTGYNEQFF.

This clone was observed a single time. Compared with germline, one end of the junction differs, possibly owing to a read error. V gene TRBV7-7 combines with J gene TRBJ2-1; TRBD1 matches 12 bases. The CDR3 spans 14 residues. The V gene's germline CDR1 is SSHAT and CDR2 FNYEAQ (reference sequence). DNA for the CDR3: TGTGCTAGCAGCTGGGGACAGGGGGCAAATGAGCAGTTCTTC. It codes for CASSWGQGANEQFF.

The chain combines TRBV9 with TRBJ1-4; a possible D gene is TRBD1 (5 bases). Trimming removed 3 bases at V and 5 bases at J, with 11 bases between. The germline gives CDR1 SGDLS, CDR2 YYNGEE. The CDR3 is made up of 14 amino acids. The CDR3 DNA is TGTGCCAGCAGCGGGGGCCAGTACAATGAAAAACTGTTTTTT. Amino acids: CASSGGQYNEKLFF.

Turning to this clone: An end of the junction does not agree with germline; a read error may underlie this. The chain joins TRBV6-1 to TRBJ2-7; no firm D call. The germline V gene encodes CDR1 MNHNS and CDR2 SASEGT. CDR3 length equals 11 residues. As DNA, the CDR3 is TGTGCCAGCAATGAAGGATACGAGCAGTACTTC. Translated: CASNEGYEQYF.

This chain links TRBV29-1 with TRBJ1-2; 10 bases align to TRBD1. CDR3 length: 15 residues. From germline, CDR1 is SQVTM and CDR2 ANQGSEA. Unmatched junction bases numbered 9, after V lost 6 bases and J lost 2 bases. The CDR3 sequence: CSVTGGLRVNYGYTF. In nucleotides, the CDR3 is TGCAGCGTGACAGGGGGCCTGCGCGTCAACTATGGCTACACCTTC.